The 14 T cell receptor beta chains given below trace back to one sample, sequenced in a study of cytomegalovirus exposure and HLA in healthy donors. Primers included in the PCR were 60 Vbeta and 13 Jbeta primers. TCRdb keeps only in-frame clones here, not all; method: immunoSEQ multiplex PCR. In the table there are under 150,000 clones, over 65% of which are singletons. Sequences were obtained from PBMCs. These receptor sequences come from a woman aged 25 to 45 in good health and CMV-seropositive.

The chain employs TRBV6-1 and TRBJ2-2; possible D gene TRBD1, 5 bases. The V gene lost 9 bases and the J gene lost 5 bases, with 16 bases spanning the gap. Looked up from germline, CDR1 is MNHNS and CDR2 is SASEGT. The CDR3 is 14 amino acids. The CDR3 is CASRRPQGTGELFF. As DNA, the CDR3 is TGTGCCAGTAGACGGCCCCAGGGAACCGGGGAGCTGTTTTTT.

The CDR3 here is CASSLGGPNTEAFF. CDR3 DNA sequence: TGTGCCAGCAGCTTAGGGGGCCCGAACACTGAAGCTTTCTTT. The rearrangement uses TRBV11-3 and TRBJ1-1; TRBD1 is a possible D gene (5 bases). The CDR3 extends over 14 amino acids. Germline V gene lookup returns CDR1 SGHNT and CDR2 YENEEA. V lost 1 base and J lost 1, with 7 bases in between.

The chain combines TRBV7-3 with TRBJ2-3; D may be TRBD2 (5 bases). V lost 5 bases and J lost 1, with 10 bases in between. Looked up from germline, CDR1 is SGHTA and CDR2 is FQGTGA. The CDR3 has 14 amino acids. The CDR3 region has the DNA TGTGCCAGCAGCACCCTCGGGGGCACAGATACGCAGTATTTT. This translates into CASSTLGGTDTQYF.

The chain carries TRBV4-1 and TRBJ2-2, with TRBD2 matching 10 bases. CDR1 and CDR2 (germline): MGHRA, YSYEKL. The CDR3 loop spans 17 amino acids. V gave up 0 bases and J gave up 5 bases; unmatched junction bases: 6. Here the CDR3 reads CASSQDTSGGVTGELFF. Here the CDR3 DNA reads TGCGCCAGCAGCCAAGATACCAGCGGGGGGGTAACCGGGGAGCTGTTTTTT.

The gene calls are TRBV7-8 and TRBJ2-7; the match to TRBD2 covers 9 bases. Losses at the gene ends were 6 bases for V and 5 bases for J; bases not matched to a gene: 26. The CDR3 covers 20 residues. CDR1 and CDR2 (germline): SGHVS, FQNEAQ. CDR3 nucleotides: TGTGCCAGCAGTATAGACTTGACAGGACCGGGGAGCGGGAGGCCCCACGAGCAGTACTTC. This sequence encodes CASSIDLTGPGSGRPHEQYF.

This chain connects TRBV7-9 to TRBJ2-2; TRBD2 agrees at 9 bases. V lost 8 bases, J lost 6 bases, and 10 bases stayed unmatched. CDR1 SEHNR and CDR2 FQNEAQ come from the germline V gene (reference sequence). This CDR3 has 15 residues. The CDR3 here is CASPQAGGLAGELFF. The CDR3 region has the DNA TGTGCCAGCCCCCAAGCGGGAGGTCTAGCCGGGGAGCTGTTTTTT. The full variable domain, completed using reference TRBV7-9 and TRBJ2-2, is DTGVSQNPRHKITKRGQNVTFRCDPISEHNRLYWYRQTLGQGPEFLTYFQNEAQLEKSRLLSDRFSAERPKGSFSTLEIQRTEQGDSAMYLCASPQAGGLAGELFFGEGSRLTVL.

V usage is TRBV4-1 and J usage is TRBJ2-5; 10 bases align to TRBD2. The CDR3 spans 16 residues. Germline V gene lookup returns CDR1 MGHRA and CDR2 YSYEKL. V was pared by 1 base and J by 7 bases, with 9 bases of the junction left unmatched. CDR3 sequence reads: CASSQVAGGTLATQYF. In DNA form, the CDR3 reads TGCGCCAGCAGCCAAGTAGCGGGAGGCACCCTGGCGACCCAGTACTTC.

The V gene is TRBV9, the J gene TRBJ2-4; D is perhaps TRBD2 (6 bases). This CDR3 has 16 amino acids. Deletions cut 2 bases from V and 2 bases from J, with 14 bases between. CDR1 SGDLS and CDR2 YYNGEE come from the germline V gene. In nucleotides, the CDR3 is TGTGCCAGCAGCGTGACGGTCCGGGACTCCAAAAACATTCAGTACTTC. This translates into CASSVTVRDSKNIQYF.

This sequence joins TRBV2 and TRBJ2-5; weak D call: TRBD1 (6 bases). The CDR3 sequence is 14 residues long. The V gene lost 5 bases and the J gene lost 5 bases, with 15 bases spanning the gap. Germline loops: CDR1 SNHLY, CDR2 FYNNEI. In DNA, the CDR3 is TGTGCCAGCAGTAGGAGGACAGTGGGGGAGACCCAGTACTTC. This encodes CASSRRTVGETQYF.

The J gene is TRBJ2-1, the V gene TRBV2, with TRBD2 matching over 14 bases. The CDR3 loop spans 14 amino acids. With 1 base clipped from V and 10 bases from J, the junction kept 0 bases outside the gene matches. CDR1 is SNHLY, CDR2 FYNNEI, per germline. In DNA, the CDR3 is TGTGCCAGCAGTGAAGGACTAGCGGGAGGGGAGCAGTTCTTC. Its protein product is CASSEGLAGGEQFF.

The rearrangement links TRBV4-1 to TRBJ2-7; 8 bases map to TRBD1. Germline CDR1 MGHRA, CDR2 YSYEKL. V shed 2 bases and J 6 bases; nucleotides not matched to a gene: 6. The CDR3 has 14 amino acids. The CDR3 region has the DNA TGCGCCAGCAGCCAACTGACAGGGGTTGGCGAGCAGTACTTC. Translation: CASSQLTGVGEQYF.

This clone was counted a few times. The CDR3 reads CAISGTGLKYGYTF. The CDR3 DNA is TGTGCCATCAGTGGCACAGGGTTAAAGTATGGCTACACCTTC. The chain joins TRBV10-3 to TRBJ1-2; weak D call: TRBD1 (6 bases). Trimming took 4 bases from V and 5 from J, leaving 14 bases between them. Germline CDR1 is ENHRY and CDR2 is SYGVKD. The CDR3 is 14 amino acids.

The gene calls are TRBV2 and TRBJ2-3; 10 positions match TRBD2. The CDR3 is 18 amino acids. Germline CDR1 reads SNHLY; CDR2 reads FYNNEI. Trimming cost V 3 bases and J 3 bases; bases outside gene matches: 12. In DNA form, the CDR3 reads TGTGCCAGCAGTGAGTGGGTAGCGGGAGGACGTGGTACAGATACGCAGTATTTT. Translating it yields CASSEWVAGGRGTDTQYF.

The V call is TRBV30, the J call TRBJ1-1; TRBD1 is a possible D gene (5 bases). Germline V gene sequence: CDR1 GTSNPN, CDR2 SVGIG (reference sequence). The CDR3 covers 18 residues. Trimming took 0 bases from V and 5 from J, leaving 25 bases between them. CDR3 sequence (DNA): TGTGCCTGGAGTGTACGGTCGGTACTCATGGGGGGAGAGACTGAAGCTTTCTTT. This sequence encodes CAWSVRSVLMGGETEAFF.